This TCR beta chain was captured by sequencing in a study of T-cell reconstitution after alpha-beta-depleted transplantation in children. On this clonotype itself: What it binds is not known.

Researchers prepared the TCRbeta library using unique molecular identifiers, the study reports. TCRdb re-called the PCR reads through MiXCR, storing one row per CDR3 protein. Of about 830,000 distinct CDR3 sequences detected, around 17% appear once; the ten largest clones hold around 4.5%. Points from the study as a whole: Surviving thymic progenitors and recipient T cells were the source of high TCRbeta diversity at day 60 in some patients.

The starting material was PBMCs, mostly from graft donor cells, obtained 360 days after TCRalphabeta/CD19-depleted stem cell transplant. The TCR was taken from a male patient between 10 and 17 years old who had a stem cell transplant for acute lymphoblastic leukemia, so the T cells may come from the graft donor.

This CDR3 is CASSDPPGAGGNEQFF. DNA for the CDR3: TGTGCCAGCAGTGACCCGCCAGGGGCGGGGGGCAATGAGCAGTTCTTC. The J gene is TRBJ2-1, the V gene TRBV25-1; 8 positions match TRBD2. Germline V CDR1 and CDR2: MGHDK, SYGVNS. J was trimmed by 6 bases and V by 3 bases; bases with no gene match: 10. The length of the CDR3 is 16 residues.